The present entry profiles one T cell receptor beta chain with its context. What it binds is not known. RNA transcripts yielded amplified TCR beta CDR3 regions. First-round RT-PCR targeting the TCR CDR3 was performed with the HTBI primer set. TCRdb re-derived calls from the multiplex PCR reads in MiXCR, one entry per CDR3 protein. The top ten clones hold 64% of a sample with around 300,000 distinct CDR3 sequences, roughly 20% of them seen once. The data belong to a study of T cells in Graves' hyperthyroidism and ophthalmopathy. Fresh 10 ml peripheral blood yielded PBMCs. Points from the study as a whole: Ophthalmopathy and stable hyperthyroidism were told apart by a 13 V-J model.

This TCR was recovered from a man aged 25 to 40 with Graves' ophthalmopathy. What was sequenced was blood.

The CDR3 coding sequence is TGCAGTGCTAGGTCCCCTAGCGGACGAAAAAGCGAGACCCAGTACTTC. Translating gives CSARSPSGRKSETQYF. The rearrangement uses TRBV20-1 and TRBJ2-5; TRBD2 matches 7 bases. V lost 3 bases and J lost 5; bases outside the gene matches: 15. The CDR3 spans 16 residues. Looked up from germline, CDR1 is DFQATT and CDR2 is SNEGSKA (reference sequence).